These T cell receptor beta chains were read from a single sample in a study of regulatory T cells in long-lasting Graves disease. TCRdb itself ran the multiplex PCR reads through MiXCR, one entry per CDR3 protein. The profile shows around 340,000 distinct CDR3 sequences, roughly a fifth of them singletons. Sequences were derived from peripheral blood mononuclear cells (PBMCs), sampled when the disease was refractory, from a patient treated with antithyroid drugs. Receptors originate from a female donor with Graves disease. CDR3s include the opening cysteine and the closing phenylalanine or tryptophan. The order of the fields is clone size, V gene, J gene, D gene, CDR3 protein, CDR3 DNA. The D gene is left open where the match is weak. Clone size is given for some rows only: seen once, a few or many times, or a class if the clone is expanded.

>NA|TRBV2|TRBJ1-2|NA
CASRRGGNYGYTF
TGTGCCAGCAGGAGGGGGGGCAACTATGGCTACACCTTC
>NA|TRBV7-8|TRBJ2-6|NA
CASSPPGTPGANVLTF
TGTGCCAGCAGCCCACCCGGGACACCTGGGGCCAACGTCCTGACTTTC
>few|TRBV19|TRBJ1-2|NA
CASSIPTVSYGYTF
TGTGCCAGTAGTATACCGACGGTATCCTATGGCTACACCTTC
>NA|TRBV10-2|TRBJ2-3|NA
CASSGGRMGSNTQYF
TGCGCCAGCAGTGGAGGACGCATGGGATCCAATACGCAGTATTTT
>few|TRBV20-1|TRBJ2-6|TRBD1
CSADDRGLPGANVLTF
TGCAGTGCTGATGACAGGGGGCTACCTGGGGCCAACGTCCTGACTTTC
>many|TRBV30|TRBJ2-7|NA
CAWSGVEALRGQYF
TGTGCCTGGAGTGGCGTCGAAGCACTACGAGGGCAGTACTTC
>few|TRBV3-1|TRBJ2-7|TRBD2
CASSQESGSRYEQYF
TGTGCCAGCAGCCAAGAGAGCGGGAGTCGTTACGAGCAGTACTTC
>NA|TRBV5-1|TRBJ2-7|TRBD1
CASSSDRVLGEQYF
TGCGCCAGCAGCTCGGACAGGGTCCTTGGGGAGCAGTACTTC
>NA|TRBV24-1|TRBJ2-7|TRBD1
CATSDNPPGQGTNEQYF
TGTGCCACCAGTGACAATCCACCGGGACAGGGGACTAACGAGCAGTACTTC
>NA|TRBV14|TRBJ1-2|TRBD1
CASSQADRSLQGYTF
TGTGCCAGCAGCCAGGCGGACAGGTCCCTACAGGGCTACACCTTC
>NA|TRBV19|TRBJ2-5|NA
CASSIRMGSGAETQYF
TGTGCCAGTAGTATAAGGATGGGGAGTGGGGCAGAGACCCAGTACTTC
>few|TRBV11-2|TRBJ2-1|NA
CASSLGSGTTYNEQFF
TGTGCCAGCAGCTTAGGTTCAGGGACAACCTACAATGAGCAGTTCTTC
>many|TRBV20-1|TRBJ2-5|TRBD1
CSAGDRGSETQYF
TGCAGTGCTGGGGACAGGGGGTCGGAGACCCAGTACTTC
>many|TRBV12-3/TRBV12-4|TRBJ2-7|NA
CASRERGSYEQYF
TGTGCCAGCAGGGAACGGGGGTCCTACGAGCAGTACTTC
>once|TRBV6-8|TRBJ2-2|NA
CAGSYLGPLVNSGELFF
TGTGCCGGCAGTTACTTGGGGCCACTGGTTAATTCCGGGGAGCTGTTTTTT
>NA|TRBV7-9|TRBJ2-7|TRBD2
CASSLLGASGPHEQYF
TGTGCCAGCAGCTTACTCGGGGCTAGCGGGCCCCACGAGCAGTACTTC
>NA|TRBV28|TRBJ2-7|TRBD1
CASSFPTRDRVYEQYF
TGTGCCAGCAGTTTCCCTACCCGGGACAGGGTCTACGAGCAGTACTTC
>many|TRBV24-1|TRBJ1-4|TRBD1
CATSDSWTGESEKLFF
TGTGCCACCAGTGATTCATGGACAGGGGAGAGTGAAAAACTGTTTTTT
>many|TRBV20-1|TRBJ2-5|TRBD2
CSGGLGMETQYF
TGCAGTGGTGGACTAGGCATGGAGACCCAGTACTTC
>many|TRBV11-2|TRBJ2-7|NA
CASSLVREGRQYF
TGTGCCAGCAGCTTAGTTCGCGAGGGAAGGCAGTACTTC
>many|TRBV12-3/TRBV12-4|TRBJ2-4|NA
CASSLAGSLNIQYF
TGTGCCAGCAGTTTAGCGGGATCACTAAACATTCAGTACTTC
>many|TRBV7-8|TRBJ2-5|TRBD2
CASSDGTSGAETQYF
TGTGCCAGCAGCGATGGGACTAGCGGGGCTGAGACCCAGTACTTC
>NA|TRBV5-4|TRBJ2-2|NA
CASSFHASTGELFF
TGTGCCAGCAGTTTTCATGCATCCACCGGGGAGCTGTTTTTT
>NA|TRBV5-1|TRBJ2-7|TRBD1
CASSLEPGQGLYEQYF
TGCGCCAGCAGTTTGGAACCTGGACAGGGATTATACGAGCAGTACTTC
>many|TRBV27|TRBJ2-5|NA
CASSLAGQTQETQYF
TGTGCCAGCAGTCTGGCGGGACAGACCCAAGAGACCCAGTACTTC
>many|TRBV2|TRBJ1-2|NA
CASSETPAPVNDGYTF
TGTGCCAGCAGTGAAACCCCGGCACCCGTAAATGACGGCTACACCTTC
>few|TRBV19|TRBJ1-2|NA
CASSGLDGRGYTF
TGTGCCAGTAGTGGATTGGATGGGAGAGGCTACACCTTC
>few|TRBV19|TRBJ1-1|NA
CASSHQGTTEAFF
TGTGCCAGTAGTCATCAGGGGACCACTGAAGCTTTCTTT
>many|TRBV11-2|TRBJ2-2|NA
CASSSAYTGELFF
TGTGCCAGCAGCTCGGCTTACACCGGGGAGCTGTTTTTT
>NA|TRBV11-2|TRBJ2-1|TRBD2
CASSLLAGGPAGEQFF
TGTGCCAGCAGCTTACTAGCGGGGGGGCCGGCGGGTGAGCAGTTCTTC
>many|TRBV6-5|TRBJ2-7|NA
CASSYSSRGEQYF
TGTGCCAGCAGTTACTCTTCCAGGGGCGAGCAGTACTTC
>many|TRBV20-1|TRBJ2-7|TRBD2
CSARYLAGVYEQYF
TGCAGTGCTAGATACCTAGCGGGAGTCTACGAGCAGTACTTC
>few|TRBV7-3|TRBJ2-7|NA
CASSLIIDRRTYEQYF
TGTGCCAGCAGCTTAATTATTGACAGGCGAACCTACGAGCAGTACTTC
>NA|TRBV6-1|TRBJ2-1|NA
CASNKIADEQFF
TGTGCCAGCAACAAGATTGCCGATGAGCAGTTCTTC
>many|TRBV7-9|TRBJ1-2|NA
CASSLSVEDF
TGTGCCAGCAGCTTAAGTGTGGAAGACTTC
>few|TRBV18|TRBJ2-7|NA
CASSPRDGSYEQYF
TGTGCCAGCTCACCACGGGACGGCTCCTACGAGCAGTACTTC
>NA|TRBV10-3|TRBJ2-7|NA
CATQPFQAYEQYF
TGTGCCACTCAACCCTTTCAGGCTTACGAGCAGTACTTC
>many|TRBV27|TRBJ2-7|NA
CASSPRSGTYEQYF
TGTGCCAGCAGTCCGCGAAGTGGGACCTACGAGCAGTACTTC
>NA|TRBV5-4|TRBJ1-1|NA
CASSWSIGMNTEAFF
TGTGCCAGCAGCTGGTCTATTGGGATGAACACTGAAGCTTTCTTT
>few|TRBV15|TRBJ1-2|NA
CATSWAGGGYTF
TGTGCCACCAGCTGGGCAGGTGGCGGCTACACCTTC
>NA|TRBV3-1|TRBJ1-4|NA
CASSQARRSGNEKLFF
TGTGCCAGCAGCCAAGCCCGAAGGTCGGGCAATGAAAAACTGTTTTTT
>many|TRBV5-1|TRBJ2-2|NA
CASSFAGGANTGELFF
TGCGCCAGCAGCTTCGCAGGAGGCGCGAACACCGGGGAGCTGTTTTTT
>NA|TRBV5-1|TRBJ2-2|NA
CASSLSATGITGELFF
TGCGCCAGCAGCTTATCTGCGACAGGAATCACCGGGGAGCTGTTTTTT
>few|TRBV4-1|TRBJ2-5|NA
CASSKSPGPFGETQYF
TGCGCCAGCAGCAAAAGCCCCGGGCCGTTCGGGGAGACCCAGTACTTC
>few|TRBV9|TRBJ1-3|NA
CASSVDPSRGNAGNTIYF
TGTGCCAGCAGCGTCGACCCGAGCCGGGGGAACGCTGGAAACACCATATATTTT
>NA|TRBV18|TRBJ2-4|NA
CASSPPSGPKNIQYF
TGTGCCAGCTCACCACCGAGCGGGCCCAAAAACATTCAGTACTTC
>NA|TRBV9|TRBJ2-5|TRBD2
CASSVGPSGRAQETQYF
TGTGCCAGCAGCGTGGGCCCTAGCGGGAGGGCCCAGGAGACCCAGTACTTC
>few|TRBV7-8|TRBJ2-2|TRBD2
CASSFSGGARTGELFF
TGTGCCAGCAGCTTTAGCGGGGGGGCCAGGACCGGGGAGCTGTTTTTT
>NA|TRBV7-2|TRBJ1-2|TRBD1
CASTFPGQGWIRGYGYTF
TGTGCCAGCACCTTTCCGGGACAGGGGTGGATAAGGGGATATGGCTACACCTTC
>many|TRBV11-2|TRBJ2-5|NA
CASSLVPEGMLNQETQYF
TGTGCCAGCAGCTTAGTACCCGAGGGAATGTTGAACCAAGAGACCCAGTACTTC
>NA|TRBV6-1|TRBJ2-2|NA
CASRKTPGGIWRELFF
TGTGCCAGCAGGAAAACCCCAGGGGGGATTTGGCGGGAGCTGTTTTTT
>many|TRBV12-3/TRBV12-4|TRBJ2-2|NA
CASSPGLLFSNTGELFF
TGTGCCAGCAGTCCAGGGCTCCTTTTCTCGAACACCGGGGAGCTGTTTTTT
>many|TRBV7-3|TRBJ1-5|NA
CASSSTVNQPQHF
TGTGCCAGCAGCTCGACAGTGAATCAGCCCCAGCATTTT
>few|TRBV11-2|TRBJ2-1|TRBD2
CASSLVPLAGGHEQFF
TGTGCCAGCAGCTTAGTGCCACTAGCGGGGGGGCATGAGCAGTTCTTC
>many|TRBV27|TRBJ1-2|NA
CASSLGSGHYGYTF
TGTGCCAGCAGTTTAGGCTCCGGGCACTATGGCTACACCTTC
>many|TRBV11-2|TRBJ1-1|NA
CASSLDADLNTEAFF
TGTGCCAGCAGCTTAGACGCAGACTTGAACACTGAAGCTTTCTTT
>NA|TRBV12-3/TRBV12-4|TRBJ2-5|NA
CAGGTQYF
TGTGCCGGGGGGACCCAGTACTTC